These 24 T cell receptor beta chains came from one sample sequenced in a study of blood T cell repertoires in COVID-19. Some clones are missing from TCRdb's copy, which holds only in-frame ones; the method was immunoSEQ multiplex PCR. The sample shows more than 200,000 clones, 86% of them seen only once. The specimen sequenced was peripheral blood. These receptors were obtained from an older man with acute or convalescent COVID-19.

V gene TRBV10-3 combines with J gene TRBJ2-5; TRBD1 is a possible D gene (6 bases). CDR1 ENHRY and CDR2 SYGVKD come from the germline V gene. This CDR3 region has 13 residues. Trimming shortened V by 4 bases and J by 2 bases, and 8 bases separated the two germline ends. Here the CDR3 DNA reads TGTGCCATCAGTGGGACAGCACAAGAGACCCAGTACTTC. It specifies CAISGTAQETQYF.

The chain is built from TRBV6-5 and TRBJ1-1; 11 bases fit TRBD1. The CDR3 has 14 residues. Germline values: CDR1 MNHEY, CDR2 SVGAGI. V was pared by 10 bases and J by 6 bases, with 10 bases of the junction left unmatched. CDR3 DNA sequence: TGTGCCACCGAGAGGGACAGGGGGAGTGCTGAAGCTTTCTTT. This encodes CATERDRGSAEAFF.

The chain carries TRBV7-9 and TRBJ1-1; 9 nucleotides line up with TRBD1. Losses at the gene ends were 5 bases for V and 8 bases for J; bases not matched to a gene: 15. CDR3 size: 16 residues. The germline V gene encodes CDR1 SEHNR and CDR2 FQNEAQ (reference sequence). The CDR3 spells CASSPSPYRGRVEAFF. As DNA, the CDR3 is TGTGCCAGCAGCCCCTCGCCCTACAGGGGGCGAGTGGAAGCTTTCTTT.

This chain links TRBV19 with TRBJ2-1; 8 bases fit TRBD2. This CDR3 is built from 16 residues. CDR1 and CDR2 (germline): LNHDA, SQIVND (reference sequence). V gave up 6 bases and J gave up 5 bases; unmatched junction bases: 12. CDR3 DNA sequence: TGTGCCAGTAGAGCCGTTGGAGCGGGAGAGAACAATGAGCAGTTCTTC. It specifies CASRAVGAGENNEQFF.

V usage is TRBV5-1 and J usage is TRBJ2-2, with a tentative D call TRBD1 (5 bases). There are 15 residues in the CDR3. Germline CDR1 reads SGHRS; CDR2 reads YFSETQ. V lost 0 bases to trimming and J lost 7 bases, with 13 bases between them. The CDR3 DNA is TGCGCCAGCAGCTTGGAGCCCGCAGGGCTCGGGGAGCTGTTTTTT. The encoded protein is CASSLEPAGLGELFF. Looking up the rest from reference TRBV5-1 and TRBJ2-2 gives the full variable domain: KAGVTQTPRYLIKTRGQQVTLSCSPISGHRSVSWYQQTPGQGLQFLFEYFSETQRNKGNFPGRFSGRQFSNSRSEMNVSTLELGDSALYLCASSLEPAGLGELFFGEGSRLTVL.

This sequence joins TRBV28 and TRBJ1-1; the D is unclear. CDR3 length: 9 residues. V was shortened by 8 bases and J by 11 bases, with 9 bases between the two germline ends. Per germline, CDR1 MDHEN and CDR2 SYDVKM. This CDR3 reads CASGGRAFF. CDR3 bases: TGTGCCAGCGGAGGGCGGGCTTTCTTT.

In this sample, this clone turned up once. The chain joins TRBV5-1 to TRBJ1-2, with D perhaps TRBD1 (6 bases). V shed 0 bases and J shed 6 bases, with 12 bases lying between them. Per the germline V gene, CDR1 is SGHRS and CDR2 is YFSETQ. The CDR3 totals 14 residues. In DNA form, the CDR3 reads TGCGCCAGCAGCTTGGCCTCGGGGACACATGGCTACACCTTC. It is translated as CASSLASGTHGYTF.

The rearrangement links TRBV6-5 to TRBJ1-5; D may be TRBD1 (6 bases). The CDR3 consists of 15 residues. Trimming removed 7 bases at V and 0 bases at J, with 13 bases between. CDR1 is MNHEY and CDR2 is SVGAGI in the germline V gene. The CDR3 nucleotides read TGTGCCAGCATGAGGGGGGGGAATAGCAATCAGCCCCAGCATTTT. Its protein product is CASMRGGNSNQPQHF.

This sequence joins TRBV2 and TRBJ2-3; 7 bases agree with TRBD2. Germline CDR1 and CDR2: SNHLY and FYNNEI. The V segment lost 11 bases and the J segment 4 bases; nucleotides outside the gene matches: 9. The CDR3 totals 13 residues. In DNA, the CDR3 is TGTGCCCCGGCGGCGGGAGTAGCAGATACGCAGTATTTT. This sequence encodes CAPAAGVADTQYF.

The V gene is TRBV19, the J gene TRBJ2-1; TRBD2 agrees at 11 bases. V gave up 6 bases and J gave up 5 bases; unmatched junction bases: 6. CDR3 length equals 15 residues. In germline, CDR1 is LNHDA, CDR2 SQIVND (reference sequence). CDR3 DNA sequence: TGTGCCAGTAGCCCGGGACTAGCGGACCACAATGAGCAGTTCTTC. It translates to CASSPGLADHNEQFF.

The CDR3 DNA is TGTGCCAGCAGTTTACCTAGCGGGAGTAGTTACGAGCAGTACTTC. It codes for CASSLPSGSSYEQYF. The J gene is TRBJ2-7, the V gene TRBV28; 10 nucleotides agree with TRBD2. With V trimmed by 2 bases and J by 4 bases, 5 bases remained unmatched. CDR1 and CDR2 (germline): MDHEN, SYDVKM. There are 15 residues in the CDR3.

This sequence joins TRBV27 and TRBJ2-4; D remains unclear. Per germline, CDR1 MNHEY and CDR2 SMNVEV (reference sequence). This CDR3 region has 13 residues. The V end lost 5 bases, the J end lost 0 bases, and 5 bases lay between the germline ends. CDR3 sequence (DNA): TGTGCCAGCAGTGAACTAGCCAAAAACATTCAGTACTTC. Translating it yields CASSELAKNIQYF.

This clone was counted a single time. The V gene is TRBV5-4, the J gene TRBJ2-5, with 8 bases matching TRBD1. Germline CDR1 and CDR2: SGHNT and YYREEE (reference sequence). The CDR3 is made up of 13 amino acids. Trimming at V came to 4 bases and at J to 3 bases, leaving 2 bases not matched to a gene. CDR3 amino acids: CASSATGEETQYF. CDR3 DNA sequence: TGTGCCAGCAGCGCGACAGGGGAAGAGACCCAGTACTTC.

Comment on this clone: At the DNA level, this CDR3 is encoded by other sequences in the same sample as well. The chain links TRBV7-9 to TRBJ2-2; the D is unclear. This CDR3 contains 15 residues. The ends were cut back, 3 bases at V and 0 bases at J, with 8 bases in the middle. CDR1 and CDR2 from the germline V gene are SEHNR and FQNEAQ (reference sequence). This CDR3 reads CASSLVSANTGELFF. The CDR3 DNA sequence: TGTGCCAGCAGCTTGGTTTCGGCGAACACCGGGGAGCTGTTTTTT.

This chain links TRBV7-3 with TRBJ2-1; 14 bases are a match to TRBD2. Germline-derived CDR1 and CDR2 are SGHTA and FQGTGA. V lost 1 base, J lost 7 bases, and 6 bases stayed unmatched. The CDR3 consists of 17 residues. In nucleotides, the CDR3 is TGTGCCAGCAGCTTAATGGGACTAGCGGGAGTACGAAATGAGCAGTTCTTC. Its translation: CASSLMGLAGVRNEQFF.

This chain connects TRBV11-3 to TRBJ1-1, with 8 bases identical to TRBD1. The germline gives CDR1 SGHNT, CDR2 YENEEA. There are 15 residues in the CDR3. J gave up 5 bases and V 5 bases, and 10 bases lay outside the gene matches. CDR3 in DNA: TGTGCCAGCAGCCCACCCCAGGGGGCGGGTACTGAAGCTTTCTTT. Encoded protein: CASSPPQGAGTEAFF.

This clone was recorded only once. The chain has TRBV4-1 and TRBJ2-1, with 8 nucleotides matching TRBD1. This CDR3 comprises 17 residues. Trimming took 3 bases from V and 3 from J; bases not matched to a gene: 10. Germline CDR1 MGHRA, CDR2 YSYEKL. Here the CDR3 DNA reads TGCGCCAGCAGCCAGGCCGGGACAGGCGCTATCTACAATGAGCAGTTCTTC. It yields the protein CASSQAGTGAIYNEQFF.

This clone was observed once. This chain joins TRBV14 and TRBJ2-1, with TRBD1 identical over 8 bases. The CDR3 loop spans 18 amino acids. Germline V gene data show CDR1 as SGHDN and CDR2 as FVKESK. J gave up 2 bases and V 3 bases, and 12 bases lay outside the gene matches. The CDR3: CASSHGQGYRATYNEQFF. The DNA of the CDR3 is TGTGCCAGCAGCCATGGACAGGGTTACCGTGCCACCTACAATGAGCAGTTCTTC.

This clone was observed a handful of times. The rearrangement links TRBV5-6 to TRBJ1-2; TRBD1 matches 9 bases. This CDR3 comprises 11 residues. With 3 bases clipped from V and 13 bases from J, the junction kept 4 bases outside the gene matches. CDR1 is SGHDT and CDR2 is YYEEEE in the germline V gene. The CDR3 DNA is TGTGCCAGCAGCTGGGACAGGGAAGCCACCTTC. Protein sequence: CASSWDREATF.

V is TRBV6-5 and J is TRBJ1-1, with 8 bases fitting TRBD1. This CDR3 spans 14 amino acids. CDR1 is MNHEY and CDR2 is SVGAGI in the germline V gene. With 6 bases clipped from V and 1 base from J, the junction kept 4 bases outside the gene matches. CDR3 DNA: TGTGCCAGCAGCGGGGGACAGGCGAACACTGAAGCTTTCTTT. The encoded protein is CASSGGQANTEAFF.

V usage is TRBV30 and J usage is TRBJ1-4; no clear D gene. CDR3 length: 13 amino acids. Per germline, CDR1 GTSNPN and CDR2 SVGIG (reference sequence). V was clipped by 3 bases and J by 6 bases, with 11 bases between them. The CDR3 here is CAWRPANHEKLFF. For the CDR3, the DNA is TGTGCCTGGAGGCCAGCGAACCATGAAAAACTGTTTTTT.

The rearrangement uses TRBV11-3 and TRBJ2-1, with 7 positions matching TRBD1. The CDR3 has 15 residues. The junction had 10 bases not matched to a gene; V was cut back by 1 base and J by 10 bases. Germline V CDR1 and CDR2: SGHNT, YENEEA. The CDR3 protein is CASSLARDRVNEQFF. In DNA form, the CDR3 reads TGTGCCAGCAGCTTAGCTCGAGACAGGGTAAACGAGCAGTTCTTC.

The rearrangement uses TRBV30 and TRBJ2-3, with no clear D. CDR3 length: 11 amino acids. Trimming removed 0 bases at V and 6 bases at J, with 4 bases between. Germline V gene sequence: CDR1 GTSNPN, CDR2 SVGIG (reference sequence). This chain's CDR3 is CAWSVRDTQYF. CDR3 DNA: TGTGCCTGGAGTGTACGGGATACGCAGTATTTT.

The V call is TRBV7-2, the J call TRBJ1-4, with TRBD1 matching 7 bases. After removal of 5 bases from V and 6 bases from J, the junction contained 6 bases not matched to a gene. Germline CDR1 SGHTA, CDR2 FQGNSA. The length of the CDR3 is 14 residues. DNA for the CDR3: TGTGCCAGCAGCCCGACAGGGTGGGATGAAAAACTGTTTTTT. Translated: CASSPTGWDEKLFF.